Described below is a single T cell receptor (beta chain) sequence and its context. Its specificity is unknown. Isolated RNA was reverse transcribed in full, so expressed TCRB transcripts were sequenced. The data were produced by immunoSEQ multiplex PCR, yet TCRdb's version contains in-frame clones alone and is incomplete. The repertoire holds hundreds of thousands of clones, under 13% seen once, with over 0.015% in the top ten. Germline V gene lookup returns CDR1 SGHVS and CDR2 FQNEAQ. This CDR3 is built from 15 residues. The V segment lost 5 bases and the J segment 7 bases; nucleotides outside the gene matches: 11. Each of the sorted populations had a purity greater than 95%. The data derive from a study of beta chain features in type 1 diabetes. Study-wide results and caveats: The question of HLA type influencing TCRB rearrangement was one that remained unresolved here. Among patients with Type 1 diabetes, TCRB CDR3s were moderately but significantly shorter in every one of the four CD4+ subsets. Among patients, naive, central memory and Treg TCRB repertoires appeared more similar than among healthy donors.

The sequenced sample consisted of naive CD4+ T cells from blood. V usage is TRBV7-8 and J usage is TRBJ2-1, with 7 bases fitting TRBD2. This clonotype originated in a man aged 30-40 years with type 1 diabetes. CDR3 residues: CASSPTRTSQNEQFF. The DNA for the CDR3 is TGTGCCAGCAGCCCCACCAGGACTAGTCAGAATGAGCAGTTCTTC. Combining the CDR3 with reference TRBV7-8 and TRBJ2-1 gives the whole variable domain GAGVSQSPRYKVAKRGQDVALRCDPISGHVSLFWYQQALGQGPEFLTYFQNEAQLDKSGLPSDRFFAERPEGSVSTLKIQRTQQEDSAVYLCASSPTRTSQNEQFFGPGTRLTVL.